This entry concerns a single T cell receptor beta chain. Its antigen is unidentified. This sample was included in a study of OX40 agonist ivuxolimab in advanced cancers. Study-level information: Dosing consisted of intravenous ivuxolimab at 0.01 to 10 mg/kg every 2 weeks. Dose-escalation patients had hepatocellular carcinoma, melanoma, renal cell or head and neck cancer. Partial response was recorded in three patients: one hepatocellular carcinoma and two cutaneous melanoma cases.

Assay used: immunoSEQ multiplex PCR; TCRdb lists only in-frame clones, some missing. The sample yields around 54,000 clones, roughly 90% seen once. V shed 2 bases and J 3 bases; nucleotides not matched to a gene: 19. The CDR3 totals 20 residues. Germline CDR1 reads SGDLS; CDR2 reads YYNGEE. Study-wide results and limits: On average, CD8+ T cells showed a greater number of expanded clones than CD4+.

The material was CD4+ or CD8+ T cells sorted from blood, obtained in a trial of the OX40 agonist ivuxolimab. The TCR was taken from an adult with an advanced solid tumor such as melanoma, head and neck, liver or kidney cancer. This chain joins TRBV9 and TRBJ1-1; the match to TRBD1 covers 10 bases. This CDR3 is CASSVFPLYGTGDLDTEAFF. The CDR3 DNA reads as TGTGCCAGCAGCGTCTTTCCCCTCTACGGGACAGGGGACTTGGACACTGAAGCTTTCTTT.